Only a few counts were recorded for the clone carrying this TCR beta chain. Antigen unknown. For TCR, cDNA came from 5'RACE template switching, which added a universal primer site and UMIs. TCRdb reprocessed the 5' RACE reads with MiXCR, giving one entry per CDR3 protein. Among hundreds of thousands of distinct CDR3 sequences listed, more than 9% were seen once. The ends were cut back, 6 bases at V and 4 bases at J, with 16 bases in the middle. Germline loops: CDR1 KGHSH, CDR2 LQKENI. The CDR3 length is 14 residues. These data come from a study of T cells after yellow fever vaccination. Study-level findings and limits: Abundant clonotypes (contaminants from the bulk population) could be present in FACS-sorted repertoires. When the response was secondary, it was weaker but reached its peak faster, day 5 versus 15. Post-booster repertoires again held most primary-vaccination clones (about 95% CD4, roughly 88% CD8).

The clonotype was recovered from a man aged 25-40 years who received the YFV17D yellow fever vaccine. The sequences come from PBMCs, collected on the day of the yellow fever booster vaccination. The chain links TRBV18 to TRBJ2-7; D unclear. The DNA of the CDR3 is TGTGCCAGCTCTCGTACGGCGACTCTGTACGAGCAGTACTTC. Amino acids: CASSRTATLYEQYF.